This TCR beta chain was retrieved from a study of shared clonotypes between healthy human individuals. The sequenced material, unsorted PBMC DNA, was run on ten immunoSEQ deep assay plates. As processed by the authors: From ImmunoSEQ came sequences covering only the junction and carrying no quality scores, so filtering differed. The assay was immunoSEQ multiplex PCR, and TCRdb's table has in-frame clones only and misses some. That table gives V, J and clone size, and the DNA gave D and trimming. The sample consists of about half a million clones, about 78% of them appearing once. Donors were healthy HIV-negative adults without recent acute infections or vaccinations. This clone is a singleton in its sample. The clonotype was recovered from a woman aged 35 to 49 in good health. Some clones in this sample may be carry-over from other donors' samples. The specimen was PBMCs.

The CDR3 DNA sequence: TGTGCCAGCTCACCGCGGCCCGAGAAGCCCGGGGAGCTGTTTTTT. This sequence encodes CASSPRPEKPGELFF. The chain links TRBV18 to TRBJ2-2; D uncertain. The V gene's germline CDR1 is KGHSH and CDR2 LQKENI. Trimming shortened V by 3 bases and J by 6 bases, and 14 bases separated the two germline ends. CDR3 length equals 15 residues.